This T cell receptor beta chain originates from a study of radiotherapy plus CTLA-4 blockade in lung cancer. Across the whole study: Disease control was achieved by around 32% of patients, and objective responses by 18%.

The repertoire was sequenced with immunoSEQ multiplex PCR; TCRdb's copy has only in-frame clones and lacks some. The data hold tens of thousands of clones, with roughly four fifths observed a single time. Patients in the study, people with chemo-refractory metastatic non-small-cell lung cancer, received focal radiation plus ipilimumab CTLA-4 blockade. The CDR3 is 12 amino acids. Germline V lookup: CDR1 LNHDA, CDR2 SQIVND (reference sequence). Trimming removed 8 bases from V and 1 base from J, with 8 bases in between. This clone has only one observation. The TCR was taken from a human donor with non-small cell lung cancer whose response to radiotherapy plus ipilimumab could not be evaluated. The source material was peripheral blood, sampled from a patient treated with radiotherapy plus ipilimumab. The chain uses TRBV19 and TRBJ1-1; tentatively, D is TRBD1 (5 bases). The CDR3 spells CASGTGNTEAFF. The CDR3 bases are TGTGCCAGTGGTACAGGGAACACTGAAGCTTTCTTT.